The 24 T cell receptor beta chains reported below all come from one sample, sequenced in a study of OX40 agonist ivuxolimab in advanced cancers. Libraries were prepared by immunoSEQ multiplex PCR; TCRdb keeps only in-frame clonotypes and omits some of them. The data contain around 23,000 clones, roughly 84% of them singletons. Source: CD4+ or CD8+ T cells sorted from blood, taken in a trial of the OX40 agonist ivuxolimab. Receptor source: an adult with an advanced solid tumor such as melanoma, head and neck, liver or kidney cancer.

The chain recombines TRBV7-6 with TRBJ2-2; D could derive from TRBD1 or TRBD2 (6 bases each). V lost 2 bases and J lost 2, with 27 bases in between. From germline, CDR1 is SGHVS and CDR2 FNYEAQ. CDR3 size: 21 residues. The CDR3: CASSLSGRSSAWGANTGELFF. CDR3 bases: TGTGCCAGCAGCTTAAGTGGGAGAAGCAGTGCCTGGGGGGCCAACACCGGGGAGCTGTTTTTT.

This clone was seen only a few times. The rearrangement links TRBV19 to TRBJ2-1; maybe TRBD2 (6 bases). Per germline, CDR1 LNHDA and CDR2 SQIVND (reference sequence). The V end was cut by 10 bases, the J end by 4 bases, with 11 bases between. CDR3 length: 12 amino acids. CDR3 nucleotides: TGTGCCACCCGGAGGGGTTACAATGAGCAGTTCTTC. It translates to CATRRGYNEQFF.

The rearrangement links TRBV5-6 to TRBJ2-7, with a tentative D call TRBD2 (6 bases). Germline CDR1 SGHDT, CDR2 YYEEEE. The germline V and J ends were trimmed by 0 bases and 0 bases, with 13 bases remaining between them. This CDR3 spans 16 amino acids. This CDR3 reads CASSLVGGGSSYEQYF. The CDR3, as DNA: TGTGCCAGCAGCTTGGTTGGGGGAGGCTCCTCCTACGAGCAGTACTTC.

The rearrangement links TRBV13 to TRBJ2-7; 14 nucleotides align to TRBD2. The germline CDR1 and CDR2 sequences are PRHDT and FYEKMQ (reference sequence). Losses at the gene ends were 4 bases for V and 5 bases for J; bases not matched to a gene: 4. This CDR3 has 15 amino acids. CDR3 sequence (DNA): TGTGCCAGCAGCTCCTGGACTAGCGGGAGGAACGAGCAGTACTTC. Translated, it gives CASSSWTSGRNEQYF.

This chain uses TRBV9 with TRBJ1-2; D remains ambiguous. The CDR3 loop spans 14 amino acids. V lost 0 bases, J lost 2 bases, and 8 bases lay in between. CDR1 SGDLS and CDR2 YYNGEE come from the germline V gene. For the CDR3, the DNA is TGTGCCAGCAGCGTAGGAAGGTCGAACTATGGCTACACCTTC. Its translation is CASSVGRSNYGYTF.

The V and J genes are TRBV4-1 and TRBJ1-2, with TRBD1 matching 7 bases. The germline gives CDR1 MGHRA, CDR2 YSYEKL. This CDR3 region has 16 residues. The J segment lost 6 bases and the V segment lost 1 base, leaving 11 bases of the junction unmatched. CDR3 DNA sequence: TGCGCCAGCAGCCAAGCCCTGACAGGGCCTCTCCATGGCTACACCTTC. This sequence encodes CASSQALTGPLHGYTF.

The genes are TRBV28 and TRBJ2-3; D possibly corresponds to TRBD2 (6 bases). CDR1 MDHEN and CDR2 SYDVKM come from the germline V gene. V lost 4 bases and J 3 bases, leaving 17 bases between the germline ends. CDR3 length: 16 amino acids. CDR3 in amino acids: CASSSSGLFGTDTQYF. DNA of the CDR3: TGTGCCAGCAGTTCCTCTGGACTATTTGGTACAGATACGCAGTATTTT.

This chain links TRBV28 with TRBJ1-1, with D uncertain. Per germline, CDR1 MDHEN and CDR2 SYDVKM. With 3 bases removed from V and 0 bases from J, the gap between germline ends came to 8 bases. There are 14 residues in the CDR3. DNA of the CDR3: TGTGCCAGCAGTTTCGGCAGGATGAACACTGAAGCTTTCTTT. Its translation is CASSFGRMNTEAFF.

The V gene is TRBV28, the J gene TRBJ2-1; 8 bases align to TRBD2. The CDR3 consists of 17 residues. V dropped 1 base and J dropped 4; count of bases not matched to a gene: 9. CDR1 MDHEN and CDR2 SYDVKM come from the germline V gene. The CDR3 sequence is CASSLYLAQREYNEQFF. CDR3 DNA: TGTGCCAGCAGTTTATATTTGGCCCAGCGGGAGTACAATGAGCAGTTCTTC.

This rearrangement joins TRBV28 to TRBJ1-3; D unclear. The CDR3 extends over 14 amino acids. In germline, CDR1 is MDHEN, CDR2 SYDVKM. CDR3 nucleotide sequence: TGTGCAGGAAGGCAGGCGAACTCTGGAAACACCATATATTTT. This sequence encodes CAGRQANSGNTIYF.

CDR3 bases: TGTGCCAGCAGTGCCGGACAGGGTAGTCCCGGGGAGGTTGAAGCTTTCTTT. Its translation is CASSAGQGSPGEVEAFF. This chain connects TRBV27 to TRBJ1-1; 8 bases are a match to TRBD1. Trimming took 5 bases from V and 7 from J; bases not matched to a gene: 18. Germline-derived CDR1 and CDR2 are MNHEY and SMNVEV (reference sequence). This CDR3 contains 17 residues.

This clone has a single count. V is TRBV25-1 and J is TRBJ2-5; D is unresolved. The closer fit of TRBJ2-7 to the DNA end suggests the J call may be wrong. Germline loops: CDR1 MGHDK, CDR2 SYGVNS. The CDR3 runs 17 residues. CDR3 sequence reads: CASSETSTFLHSYEQYF. The CDR3, as DNA: TGTGCCAGCAGTGAAACATCAACGTTTCTACACTCCTACGAGCAGTACTTC.

The chain combines TRBV6-1 with TRBJ2-1; TRBD2 aligns across 7 bases. CDR3 length equals 16 residues. Looked up from germline, CDR1 is MNHNS and CDR2 is SASEGT. V lost 1 base and J lost 4; bases outside the gene matches: 7. CDR3: CASSEVGSGPYNEQFF. The CDR3 bases are TGTGCCAGCAGTGAAGTGGGTAGCGGGCCATACAATGAGCAGTTCTTC.

As DNA, the CDR3 is TGTGCCAGCAGCTTAGACAGGGCGGCGAACACTGAAGCTTTCTTT. Translation: CASSLDRAANTEAFF. The V call is TRBV11-2, the J call TRBJ1-1, with a weak D call TRBD1 (5 bases). The germline CDR1 and CDR2 sequences are SGHAT and FQNNGV. This CDR3 is 15 amino acids long. V lost 0 bases, J lost 1 base, and 9 bases lay in between.

The chain has TRBV9 and TRBJ2-3, with D possibly matching TRBD2 (6 bases). Trimming removed 10 bases from V and 0 bases from J, with 12 bases in between. CDR3 length equals 13 residues. Germline CDR1 and CDR2: SGDLS and YYNGEE. The DNA of the CDR3 is TGTGCCTCCAATGGGGGGAGCACAGATACGCAGTATTTT. Encoded protein: CASNGGSTDTQYF.

The V and J genes are TRBV7-3 and TRBJ2-1; 16 nucleotides agree with TRBD2. CDR3 length: 17 amino acids. Germline CDR1 and CDR2: SGHTA and FQGTGA. V gave up 4 bases and J gave up 5 bases; unmatched junction bases: 5. The CDR3 DNA is TGTGCCAGCAGCTCGGGACTAGCGGGAGGGCCTGACAATGAGCAGTTCTTC. This encodes CASSSGLAGGPDNEQFF.

The chain is built from TRBV29-1 and TRBJ2-7; D assignment may be TRBD1 or TRBD2 (5 bases each). Trimming stripped 7 bases from V and 5 bases from J, with 15 bases between. This CDR3 spans 12 amino acids. Germline lookup yields CDR1 SQVTM and CDR2 ANQGSEA. CDR3 coding DNA: TGCAGCGGATCCGGGACGGGCGACGAGCAGTACTTC. Translation: CSGSGTGDEQYF.

The J gene is TRBJ1-1, the V gene TRBV6-5; D remains unclear. The CDR3 totals 14 residues. In germline, CDR1 is MNHEY, CDR2 SVGAGI. The CDR3 here is CAASPQGMNTEAFF. CDR3 DNA sequence: TGTGCGGCCTCCCCCCAAGGCATGAACACTGAAGCTTTCTTT.

The CDR3 is CASSKDRGPYNEQFF. The CDR3 region has the DNA TGCGCCAGCAGCAAAGACAGGGGACCCTACAATGAGCAGTTCTTC. The chain has TRBV5-1 and TRBJ2-1, with 8 bases matching TRBD1. This CDR3 region has 15 residues. The ends lost 4 bases at V and 2 bases at J; junction bases unmatched: 5. Germline V gene data show CDR1 as SGHRS and CDR2 as YFSETQ.

This clone was observed a single time. V gene TRBV28 combines with J gene TRBJ2-7; 9 bases are shared with TRBD2. The V gene's germline CDR1 is MDHEN and CDR2 SYDVKM. CDR3 length equals 14 residues. V shed 7 bases, J shed 6 bases, and the junction held 10 bases outside the gene matches. The CDR3 loop reads CASTFGGSGSEQYF. CDR3 coding DNA: TGTGCCAGCACCTTTGGTGGTAGCGGGAGCGAGCAGTACTTC.

The chain joins TRBV6-1 to TRBJ2-7; 7 positions agree with TRBD1. The CDR3 is 14 amino acids. In germline, CDR1 is MNHNS, CDR2 SASEGT. The V segment lost 9 bases and the J segment 2 bases; nucleotides outside the gene matches: 10. The CDR3 here is CARTGTAPTYEQYF. For the CDR3, the DNA is TGTGCCAGAACCGGGACAGCCCCAACCTACGAGCAGTACTTC.

The V and J genes are TRBV11-1 and TRBJ2-5, with 13 bases matching TRBD2. J lost 2 bases, V lost 5 bases, and 2 bases had no gene match. The germline gives CDR1 SGHAT, CDR2 FQDESV (reference sequence). The CDR3 length is 15 residues. The CDR3 nucleotides are TGTGCCAGCAGCCTGGGACTAGCGGGGCAAGAGACCCAGTACTTC. Its translation: CASSLGLAGQETQYF.

This clone was observed once. This chain links TRBV28 with TRBJ2-5; 8 bases are a match to TRBD1. The ends lost 7 bases at V and 2 bases at J; junction bases unmatched: 9. The CDR3 length is 15 residues. The germline gives CDR1 MDHEN, CDR2 SYDVKM. The CDR3 loop is CASTPTRTGQETQYF. CDR3 DNA: TGTGCCAGCACCCCCACCCGGACAGGGCAAGAGACCCAGTACTTC.

The chain has TRBV28 and TRBJ2-1; the D gene is possibly TRBD2 (5 bases). The germline gives CDR1 MDHEN, CDR2 SYDVKM. The CDR3 covers 15 residues. Deletions cut 3 bases from V and 0 bases from J, with 9 bases between. The CDR3 DNA follows: TGTGCCAGCAGTTTTCTGACTAACTCCTACAATGAGCAGTTCTTC. Its translation is CASSFLTNSYNEQFF.